The 28 T cell receptor beta chains given below trace back to one sample, sequenced in a study of T-cell memory formation after mild COVID-19. TCRdb re-called the 5' RACE reads through MiXCR, storing one row per CDR3 protein. In the table there are hundreds of thousands of distinct CDR3 sequences, more than 15% of which are singletons. The sample consisted of PBMCs or a T cell subset sorted from them (not recorded which). The source of these receptors is an adult woman who had mild COVID-19 (a few samples of this study predate the infection). Cell type and time point are not known.

The rearrangement uses TRBV6-5 and TRBJ1-1; 10 positions agree with TRBD1. Per germline, CDR1 MNHEY and CDR2 SVGAGI. With V trimmed by 2 bases and J by 3 bases, 0 bases remained unmatched. This CDR3 is 14 amino acids long. This CDR3 reads CASSYGQGDTEAFF. The CDR3 region has the DNA TGTGCCAGCAGTTACGGACAGGGGGACACTGAAGCTTTCTTT.

This chain links TRBV20-1 with TRBJ2-7; the D is unclear. There are 13 residues in the CDR3. The V end lost 6 bases, the J end lost 3 bases, and 15 bases lay between the germline ends. The germline CDR1 and CDR2 sequences are DFQATT and SNEGSKA (reference sequence). The CDR3 here is CSALNFRGYEQYF. The CDR3 DNA follows: TGCAGTGCCCTGAACTTCAGAGGCTACGAGCAGTACTTC.

In DNA form, the CDR3 reads TGCGCCAGCAGCTTGGCCGGACAGGGGGCCTACAATGAGCAGTTCTTC. Amino acid sequence: CASSLAGQGAYNEQFF. The genes are TRBV5-1 and TRBJ2-1; 10 positions match TRBD1. Germline-derived CDR1 and CDR2 are SGHRS and YFSETQ. V lost 0 bases, J lost 2 bases, and 2 bases stayed unmatched. The CDR3 extends over 16 amino acids.

This clonotype was counted a few times. The rearrangement uses TRBV24-1 and TRBJ2-1; 10 nucleotides agree with TRBD2. CDR1 and CDR2 from the germline V gene are KGHDR and SFDVKD. CDR3 size: 13 residues. Trimming cost V 8 bases and J 3 bases; bases outside gene matches: 0. CDR3 sequence reads: CATKREGYNEQFF. DNA for the CDR3: TGTGCCACCAAGCGGGAGGGCTACAATGAGCAGTTCTTC.

In DNA form, the CDR3 reads TGTGCCAGCAGCTTAGGAATGGGAGTCCCCAAAAACATTCAGTACTTC. Its translation is CASSLGMGVPKNIQYF. The chain is built from TRBV11-2 and TRBJ2-4; possibly TRBD2 for D (5 bases). The germline CDR1 and CDR2 sequences are SGHAT and FQNNGV. Deletions cut 1 base from V and 2 bases from J, with 12 bases between. The CDR3 length is 16 residues. Full variable domain (missing parts from reference TRBV11-2 and TRBJ2-4): EAGVAQSPRYKIIEKRQSVAFWCNPISGHATLYWYQQILGQGPKLLIQFQNNGVVDDSQLPKDRFSAERLKGVDSTLKIQPAKLEDSAVYLCASSLGMGVPKNIQYFGAGTRLSVL.

This clonotype has more than one count but fewer than ten. V and J are TRBV5-5 and TRBJ2-5, with 9 bases that match TRBD1. CDR1 SGHKS and CDR2 YYEKEE come from the germline V gene (reference sequence). The CDR3 consists of 14 residues. Losses at the gene ends were 3 bases for V and 4 bases for J; bases not matched to a gene: 4. In DNA, the CDR3 is TGTGCCAGCAGCTCCGGGACAGGGTTAGAGACCCAGTACTTC. Amino acids: CASSSGTGLETQYF.

This clonotype was detected a few times. The gene calls are TRBV7-3 and TRBJ2-7; no firm D call. The V end was cut by 5 bases, the J end by 0 bases, with 11 bases between. Germline V gives CDR1 SGHTA, CDR2 FQGTGA. The CDR3 totals 14 residues. The CDR3 DNA sequence: TGTGCCAGCAGCCCCTCAAGCTCCTCCTACGAGCAGTACTTC. This codes for CASSPSSSSYEQYF.

The chain is built from TRBV5-1 and TRBJ2-7; 7 positions agree with TRBD1. The junction had 5 bases not matched to a gene; V was cut back by 0 bases and J by 2 bases. The CDR3 is 15 amino acids. Germline values: CDR1 SGHRS, CDR2 YFSETQ. The CDR3 bases are TGCGCCAGCAGCTTGGCAACAGGGGCCCCCTACGAGCAGTACTTC. It specifies CASSLATGAPYEQYF.

This chain joins TRBV27 and TRBJ2-5; 7 bases map to TRBD1. The CDR3 runs 15 residues. V trimming: 7 bases; J trimming: 4 bases; junction bases outside the gene matches: 12. Germline assignment: CDR1 MNHEY and CDR2 SMNVEV (reference sequence). The CDR3 protein is CASTLLDRQGETQYF. Written as DNA, the CDR3 is TGTGCCAGCACCCTATTGGACAGGCAAGGAGAGACCCAGTACTTC.

The chain joins TRBV6-2 or TRBV6-3 to TRBJ1-1; no firm D call. V gave up 1 base and J gave up 8 bases, with 8 bases separating them. The germline gives CDR1 MNHEY, CDR2 SVGEGT. The CDR3 has 12 amino acids. CDR3 region: CASSYFRQEAFF. The CDR3 DNA follows: TGTGCCAGCAGTTACTTCCGCCAAGAAGCTTTCTTT.

This clonotype has just a few counts. V and J are TRBV4-2 and TRBJ2-3; TRBD2 matches 7 bases. There are 15 residues in the CDR3. The germline CDR1 and CDR2 sequences are LGHNA and YNFKEQ. With 4 bases clipped from V and 2 bases from J, the junction kept 6 bases outside the gene matches. The CDR3 nucleotides are TGTGCCAGCAGCCGGTCCGGGGGGATCACAGATACGCAGTATTTT. It yields the protein CASSRSGGITDTQYF.

The chain employs TRBV21-1 and TRBJ2-7. TRBV21-1 is a recognized pseudogene. This CDR3 spans 14 amino acids. The chain's CDR3 is CASSFRPAYYEQYF. The CDR3 DNA is TGTGCCAGCAGCTTCCGACCGGCGTACTACGAGCAGTACTTC.

V and J are TRBV5-1 and TRBJ1-2; D gene unclear. V lost 6 bases and J lost 5, with 17 bases in between. The germline V gene encodes CDR1 SGHRS and CDR2 YFSETQ. The CDR3 sequence is 14 residues long. The chain's CDR3 is CASKMTGIGYGYTF. CDR3 bases: TGCGCCAGCAAAATGACCGGGATTGGGTATGGCTACACCTTC. Drawing the rest from reference TRBV5-1 and TRBJ1-2, the complete variable domain is KAGVTQTPRYLIKTRGQQVTLSCSPISGHRSVSWYQQTPGQGLQFLFEYFSETQRNKGNFPGRFSGRQFSNSRSEMNVSTLELGDSALYLCASKMTGIGYGYTFGSGTRLTVV.

There are a few counts of this clonotype. V and J are TRBV20-1 and TRBJ2-1; unclear D gene. From germline, CDR1 is DFQATT and CDR2 SNEGSKA (reference sequence). V gave up 4 bases and J gave up 4 bases, with 14 bases separating them. The CDR3 consists of 14 residues. CDR3 nucleotides: TGCAGTGCTACGGATTCCTCCATTTACAATGAGCAGTTCTTC. This gives the protein CSATDSSIYNEQFF.

This clonotype was counted between two and nine times. The chain carries TRBV4-2 and TRBJ2-1, with 10 bases matching TRBD1. The CDR3 is 15 residues long. V gave up 3 bases and J gave up 7 bases; unmatched junction bases: 6. The germline V gene encodes CDR1 LGHNA and CDR2 YNFKEQ. The CDR3 nucleotides are TGTGCCAGCAGCCAGCCCGGGACAGGGGAAAATGAGCAGTTCTTC. It specifies CASSQPGTGENEQFF.

This clonotype appeared a few times. The rearrangement links TRBV28 to TRBJ1-5; no reliable D call. V lost 6 bases and J lost 3, with 6 bases in between. The V gene's germline CDR1 is MDHEN and CDR2 SYDVKM. This CDR3 is 12 amino acids long. The CDR3 is CASRGNNQPQHF. As DNA, the CDR3 is TGTGCCAGCAGGGGGAACAATCAGCCCCAGCATTTT.

In its sample, this clonotype was seen a few times. The chain is built from TRBV4-1 and TRBJ2-7, with no clear D. The CDR3 has 15 residues. V lost 3 bases and J 2 bases, leaving 14 bases between the germline ends. CDR1 and CDR2 from the germline V gene are MGHRA and YSYEKL. CDR3 bases: TGCGCCAGCAGCCATCAGTTTCCAACGACCTACGAGCAGTACTTC. Translation gives CASSHQFPTTYEQYF.

This clonotype was counted a few times. The chain employs TRBV6-5 and TRBJ2-1, with D unresolved. Trimming stripped 6 bases from V and 8 bases from J, with 17 bases between. Germline V gene data show CDR1 as MNHEY and CDR2 as SVGAGI. The CDR3 runs to 14 residues. Written as DNA, the CDR3 is TGTGCCAGCAGCCCGGGTGGTCCGCTCCATGAGCAGTTCTTC. Translated: CASSPGGPLHEQFF.

Only a few counts were recorded for this clonotype. The CDR3 does not close with the conserved phenylalanine or tryptophan, likely indicating a read error. It is unclear where the CDR3 begins or ends on the DNA, so no DNA is shown, and the CDR3 is as TCRdb lists it. This rearrangement joins TRBV7-2 to TRBJ2-5; the table assigns TRBD2, which was not confirmed against the DNA. Germline values: CDR1 SGHTA, CDR2 FQGNSA. The CDR3 numbers 12 amino acids, ends counted. The CDR3 loop is CASSLPGGPMGL.

This clonotype has only a few counts. The J gene is TRBJ2-1, the V gene TRBV7-9; 10 nucleotides align to TRBD2. This CDR3 has 15 amino acids. Per the germline V gene, CDR1 is SEHNR and CDR2 is FQNEAQ (reference sequence). Unmatched junction bases numbered 4, after V lost 1 base and J lost 7 bases. This CDR3 is CASSLGDSGRNEQFF. The CDR3 bases are TGTGCCAGCAGCTTAGGGGATAGCGGGAGGAATGAGCAGTTCTTC.

This clonotype was found a few times. The chain links TRBV4-3 to TRBJ2-1; D may match TRBD1 or TRBD2 (5 bases each). The CDR3 has 16 residues. The V end lost 0 bases, the J end lost 1 base, and 10 bases lay between the germline ends. Germline V gene data show CDR1 as LGHNA and CDR2 as YSLEER. This CDR3 reads CASSQEGDASYNEQFF. Written as DNA, the CDR3 is TGCGCCAGCAGCCAAGAGGGGGACGCATCCTACAATGAGCAGTTCTTC.

The J gene is TRBJ2-1, the V gene TRBV12-3 or TRBV12-4; 10 nucleotides align to TRBD1. The junction had 7 bases not matched to a gene; V was cut back by 4 bases and J by 7 bases. This CDR3 is 15 amino acids long. The DNA for the CDR3 is TGTGCCAGCAGTTCCGGGACAGGGGAAGAGAATGAGCAGTTCTTC. The encoded protein is CASSSGTGEENEQFF.

The J gene is TRBJ2-6, the V gene TRBV5-1; D remains unclear. The V end lost 4 bases, the J end lost 0 bases, and 8 bases lay between the germline ends. This CDR3 contains 15 residues. Germline V gene sequence: CDR1 SGHRS, CDR2 YFSETQ. CDR3 in DNA: TGCGCCAGCAGCATGGACCTCTCTGGGGCCAACGTCCTGACTTTC. Translating it yields CASSMDLSGANVLTF.

Comments on this clonotype: A clone one base away is much larger, so this may be a read error. This rearrangement joins TRBV7-9 to TRBJ2-3; the D is unclear. V was shortened by 0 bases and J by 1 base, with 5 bases between the two germline ends. Germline V gene sequence: CDR1 SEHNR, CDR2 FQNEAQ (reference sequence). The CDR3 totals 14 residues. CDR3 nucleotides: TGTGCCAGCAGCTTAGCGGACGGCACAGATACGCAGTATTTT. Its protein is CASSLADGTDTQYF.

The rearrangement uses TRBV5-1 and TRBJ1-1, with D perhaps matching TRBD1 (6 bases). The germline V gene has CDR1 SGHRS and CDR2 YFSETQ. Trimming took off 6 bases at V and 0 bases at J, with 18 bases between the two ends. The CDR3 sequence is 16 residues long. CDR3 sequence: CASTLGGGTMNTEAFF. The DNA of the CDR3 is TGCGCCAGCACTCTGGGAGGGGGAACGATGAACACTGAAGCTTTCTTT.

This chain uses TRBV12-3 or TRBV12-4 with TRBJ2-1; 10 bases agree with TRBD2. CDR3 length: 18 amino acids. J was trimmed by 8 bases and V by 6 bases; bases with no gene match: 19. CDR3: CASSPVEREGTQWDEQFF. Here the CDR3 DNA reads TGTGCCAGCAGCCCAGTGGAGCGGGAGGGGACACAGTGGGATGAGCAGTTCTTC.

The V call is TRBV27, the J call TRBJ1-1; D is unresolved. The V and J ends lost 5 bases and 3 bases respectively, with 13 bases between them. CDR1 is MNHEY and CDR2 is SMNVEV in the germline V gene (reference sequence). CDR3 length: 14 residues. CDR3 region: CASSSPRGDTEAFF. CDR3 sequence (DNA): TGTGCCAGCAGTAGTCCACGTGGGGACACTGAAGCTTTCTTT.

A few counts support this clonotype. The J gene is TRBJ1-2, the V gene TRBV3-1; D remains unclear. The ends were cut back, 1 base at V and 4 bases at J, with 10 bases in the middle. The germline V gene has CDR1 LGHDT and CDR2 YNNKEL (reference sequence). This CDR3 spans 14 amino acids. The CDR3, as DNA: TGTGCCAGCAGCCAAGGTGACGGAACCTATGGCTACACCTTC. Protein: CASSQGDGTYGYTF.